A selection of T cell receptor beta chains follows, all from one sample in a study of blood T cell repertoires in COVID-19. Clones were sequenced by immunoSEQ multiplex PCR, and TCRdb holds only the in-frame ones, with some missing. The repertoire has about 190,000 clones, nearly 90% of them found once; the top ten carry 20% to 25%. Sequences were obtained from peripheral blood. The receptor set was obtained from a man aged 55-75 years with active or convalescent COVID-19. CDR3s include the opening cysteine and the closing phenylalanine or tryptophan. A D gene is named only where the DNA matches it firmly. Expanded clones get a size class; other rows say once, few or many, or leave the size out.

>TRBV5-1|TRBD1|.|TRBJ2-3
TGCGCCAGCAGCACCACACAGGGGGCTGGCACAGATACGCAGTATTTT
CASSTTQGAGTDTQYF
>TRBV18|.|few|TRBJ2-7
TGTGCCAGCTCACCTTTTGAGAACGAGCAGTACTTC
CASSPFENEQYF
>TRBV24-1|.|.|TRBJ1-1
TGTGCCACCAGTGATCCCACCTCCGGGAACACTGAAGCTTTCTTT
CATSDPTSGNTEAFF
>TRBV3-1/TRBV3-2|TRBD2|.|TRBJ2-1
TGTGCCAGCAGCCCTTCTATGGGACTAGCGGGGGGCTACAATGAGCAGTTCTTC
CASSPSMGLAGGYNEQFF
>TRBV2|TRBD1|.|TRBJ1-4
TGTGCCAGCAACAGGGGCGGCGAAGAAAAACTGTTTTTT
CASNRGGEEKLFF
>TRBV4-1|.|.|TRBJ2-2
TGCGCCAGCAGCCAAGTGGGACTGAGGGAACTGTTTTTT
CASSQVGLRELFF
>TRBV2|.|.|TRBJ1-3
TGTGCCAGCAAGAGGGAGGCCCCCTCTGGAAACACCATATATTTT
CASKREAPSGNTIYF
>TRBV9|.|.|TRBJ1-2
TGTGCCAGCAGCGTAGGAGGCAGGGCTGGCTACACCTTC
CASSVGGRAGYTF
>TRBV7-9|.|.|TRBJ1-5
TGTGCCAGCACTCAAACGGGGGGGGATAGCAATCAGCCCCAGCATTTT
CASTQTGGDSNQPQHF
>TRBV25-1|TRBD1|.|TRBJ1-6
TGTGCCAGCAGTCCCACAGGGGGGGATTCACCCCTCCACTTT
CASSPTGGDSPLHF
>TRBV27|TRBD2|.|TRBJ2-3
TGTGCCAGCAGTTTGGTAGCGGGGACAGATACGCAGTATTTT
CASSLVAGTDTQYF
>TRBV9|.|.|TRBJ2-7
TGTGCCAGCAGCGTAGGATCCGGTAGCTACGAGCAGTACTTC
CASSVGSGSYEQYF
>TRBV6-2/TRBV6-3|TRBD2|.|TRBJ2-1
TGTGCCAGCAGTTACGTAGCGGGGGTCTACAATGAGCAGTTCTTC
CASSYVAGVYNEQFF
>TRBV5-1|TRBD2|.|TRBJ2-5
TGCGCCAGCAGCCAAGACCCTAGCGGGGGGTCGGAGACCCAGTACTTC
CASSQDPSGGSETQYF
>TRBV18|.|.|TRBJ2-7
TGTGCCAGCTCACCAATTTGGGGACACTCCTCCTACGAGCAGTACTTC
CASSPIWGHSSYEQYF
>TRBV4-1|TRBD1|.|TRBJ1-1
TGCGCCAGCAGGCAACATCAGGGGGGGAACACTGAAGCTTTCTTT
CASRQHQGGNTEAFF
>TRBV5-1|.|.|TRBJ2-1
TGCGCCAGCAGCCTGCTACAGGGCAGCTCCTACAATGAGCAGTTCTTC
CASSLLQGSSYNEQFF
>TRBV19|.|.|TRBJ1-5
TGTGCCAGTAGTCAGTGGACTGGGAATCAGCCCCAGCATTTT
CASSQWTGNQPQHF
>TRBV20-1|.|.|TRBJ1-2
TGCAGTGCTAGTCCCTTGGAGGTGGGCTACACCTTC
CSASPLEVGYTF
>TRBV4-1|.|once|TRBJ2-1
TGCGCCAGCAGCCAAGATCCAGCGCCCGGAGCTCGTGAGCAGTTCTTC
CASSQDPAPGAREQFF